The clone carrying this T cell receptor beta chain was counted once. The antigen remains unidentified. The PCR made use of 60 Vbeta and 13 Jbeta primers. TCRdb's copy holds only in-frame clones and misses some; the assay was immunoSEQ multiplex PCR. The sample shows 150,000 to 200,000 clones, 65% to 85% of them seen only once. It was healthy bone marrow donors who served as donors. These donors counted as nominally healthy when sampled, but unrecorded immune exposures were likely. The record originates from a study of cytomegalovirus exposure and HLA in healthy donors. Study results and limitations: No immune exposure information besides CMV serostatus was available. Among the CMV-associated chains, a few were confirmed in vitro as specific for CMV antigens.

Sequencing used PBMCs. This TCR was sampled from a young man in good health and CMV-seronegative.

As DNA, the CDR3 is TGCGCCAGCAGTGAGTTCGGACAGACCGGGGAGCTGTTTTTT. Its translation is CASSEFGQTGELFF. The chain links TRBV10-1 to TRBJ2-2; D is perhaps TRBD1 (6 bases). Germline V gene sequence: CDR1 WNHNN, CDR2 SYGVQD (reference sequence). The germline V and J ends were trimmed by 1 base and 5 bases, with 8 bases remaining between them. The CDR3 consists of 14 residues.